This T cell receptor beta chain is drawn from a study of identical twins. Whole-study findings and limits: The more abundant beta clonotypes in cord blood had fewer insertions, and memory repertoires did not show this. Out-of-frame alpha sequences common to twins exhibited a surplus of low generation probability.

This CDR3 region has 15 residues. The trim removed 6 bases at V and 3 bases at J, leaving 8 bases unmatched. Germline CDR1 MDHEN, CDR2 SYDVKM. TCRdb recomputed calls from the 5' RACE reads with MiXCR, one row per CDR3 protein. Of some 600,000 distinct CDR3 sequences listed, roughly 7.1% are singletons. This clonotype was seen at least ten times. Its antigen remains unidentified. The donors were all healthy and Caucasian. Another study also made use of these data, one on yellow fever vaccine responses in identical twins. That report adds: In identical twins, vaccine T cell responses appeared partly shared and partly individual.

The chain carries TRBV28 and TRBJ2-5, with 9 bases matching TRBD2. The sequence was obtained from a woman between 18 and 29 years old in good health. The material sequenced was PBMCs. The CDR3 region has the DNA TGTGCCAGCAGCACCGCGGCGGGAGGGAAAGAGACCCAGTACTTC. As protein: CASSTAAGGKETQYF.